This T cell receptor beta chain was found in a study of control samples from healthy donors and cancer patients. This table comes from immunoSEQ multiplex PCR, and its TCRdb copy is limited to in-frame clones, with some not included. This sample yields 150,000 to 200,000 clones, of which 80% to 95% are seen a single time; 0.68% belongs to the top ten. This CDR3 spans 15 amino acids. The V end was cut by 0 bases, the J end by 0 bases, with 5 bases between. Germline-derived CDR1 and CDR2 are MGHRA and YSYEKL. The sample taken for sequencing was blood. The sequence came from a woman in her 30s in good health. V is TRBV4-1 and J is TRBJ2-2; D call uncertain. CDR3 sequence reads: CASSQEGANTGELFF. CDR3 nucleotide sequence: TGCGCCAGCAGCCAAGAGGGCGCGAACACCGGGGAGCTGTTTTTT.